This TCR beta chain was found in a study of technical replicates of blood from a handful of donors. Sequencing used immunoSEQ multiplex PCR; TCRdb keeps in-frame clones, though not all of them. The sample lists approximately 75,000 clones; approximately 97% were seen once. The CDR3 extends over 16 amino acids. V was clipped by 5 bases and J by 0 bases; unmatched bases: 7. Germline assignment: CDR1 SGHNT and CDR2 YENEEA. This sequence originates from a human donor in good health. The chain combines TRBV11-3 with TRBJ2-3; 8 bases align to TRBD1. Sequencing was carried out using T cells isolated from PBMCs. The CDR3 DNA sequence: TGTGCCAGCAGCCGCGGGACAGGACCTAGCACAGATACGCAGTATTTT. Its protein is CASSRGTGPSTDTQYF.